Below, 20 T cell receptor beta chains from the same sample are listed, as sequenced in a study of T-cell reconstitution after alpha-beta-depleted transplantation in children. Unique molecular identifiers were used in preparing the TCRbeta library. TCRdb called the PCR reads again in MiXCR, with one record for every CDR3 protein. The table includes a few hundred thousand distinct CDR3 sequences, roughly a quarter detected once. The starting material was PBMCs, mostly from graft donor cells, obtained 360 days after TCRalphabeta/CD19-depleted stem cell transplant. All receptors come from a female patient aged 2-10 years who had a stem cell transplant for congenital amegakaryocytic thrombocytopenia, so the T cells may come from the graft donor.

The V call is TRBV28, the J call TRBJ2-3; D uncertain. Deletions cut 5 bases from V and 3 bases from J, with 15 bases between. CDR1 is MDHEN and CDR2 is SYDVKM in the germline V gene. The length of the CDR3 is 15 residues. The CDR3 bases are TGTGCCAGCAGTCTAGGTAGTTGGGCAACAGATACGCAGTATTTT. This sequence encodes CASSLGSWATDTQYF.

This clonotype was counted between two and nine times. The chain's CDR3 is CASSYRTQGAIAKNIQYF. CDR3 bases: TGCGCCAGCAGCTACAGGACACAGGGGGCTATAGCCAAAAACATTCAGTACTTC. J is TRBJ2-4 and V is TRBV5-1, with 9 nucleotides matching TRBD1. This CDR3 has 18 residues. V lost 3 bases and J lost 0; bases outside the gene matches: 10. Looked up from germline, CDR1 is SGHRS and CDR2 is YFSETQ.

This clonotype was observed at least ten times. CDR3 nucleotide sequence: TGCAGTGCTAGTTTGCCCTACGAGCAGTACTTC. It codes for CSASLPYEQYF. This chain connects TRBV20-1 to TRBJ2-7; D call uncertain. Germline-derived CDR1 and CDR2 are DFQATT and SNEGSKA (reference sequence). The CDR3 covers 11 residues. Trimming removed 3 bases from V and 2 bases from J, with 5 bases in between.

The V gene is TRBV14, the J gene TRBJ1-6, with D tentatively TRBD1 (6 bases). Trimming removed 8 bases at V and 9 bases at J, with 14 bases between. The germline CDR1 and CDR2 sequences are SGHDN and FVKESK. The CDR3 totals 13 residues. The CDR3 DNA is TGTGCCAGCGGGCGGCAGGGGAGTTCACCCCTCCACTTT. Its translation: CASGRQGSSPLHF.

The chain couples TRBV6-1 to TRBJ2-1, with TRBD2 identical over 8 bases. After removal of 3 bases from V and 4 bases from J, the junction contained 5 bases not matched to a gene. CDR1 MNHNS and CDR2 SASEGT come from the germline V gene. This CDR3 has 15 residues. CDR3 in amino acids: CASSEHSGAYNEQFF. The CDR3 DNA reads TGTGCCAGCAGTGAGCATAGCGGGGCGTACAATGAGCAGTTCTTC.

The J gene is TRBJ1-4, the V gene TRBV5-4; D ambiguous. This CDR3 is built from 14 residues. Trimming stripped 3 bases from V and 9 bases from J, with 15 bases between. The germline CDR1 and CDR2 sequences are SGHNT and YYREEE (reference sequence). The CDR3 DNA reads as TGTGCCAGCAGCTCCACAACCGATGAGAAAAAACTGTTTTTT. Its protein is CASSSTTDEKKLFF.

The sample holds one count of this clonotype. The gene calls are TRBV30 and TRBJ2-1; D tentatively reads TRBD1 or TRBD2 (5 bases each). This CDR3 contains 15 residues. Germline CDR1 is GTSNPN and CDR2 is SVGIG (reference sequence). With 7 bases removed from V and 9 bases from J, the gap between germline ends came to 25 bases. The CDR3 DNA follows: TGTGCCTCTCCGAAATTAGGGGACGACCATGTTGAGCAGTTCTTC. It encodes CASPKLGDDHVEQFF.

In its sample, this clonotype was seen once. The chain uses TRBV12-3 or TRBV12-4 and TRBJ2-7; TRBD1 matches 10 bases. V was clipped by 5 bases and J by 6 bases; unmatched bases: 13. The CDR3 spans 16 residues. CDR3 amino acids: CASSPIYTGTGVEQYF. The CDR3 region has the DNA TGTGCCAGCAGTCCGATCTACACAGGGACAGGGGTCGAGCAGTACTTC.

This clonotype was observed a few times. The chain is built from TRBV12-3 or TRBV12-4 and TRBJ1-2, with a possible D match to TRBD1 (5 bases). V was pared by 8 bases and J by 4 bases, with 17 bases between. The CDR3 length is 14 residues. CDR3 bases: TGTGCCAGCTCCCGCCAGGGCGGTGGCTATGGCTACACCTTC. It yields the protein CASSRQGGGYGYTF.

This clonotype has more than one count but fewer than ten. J is TRBJ1-1 and V is TRBV5-1; unclear D gene. There are 13 residues in the CDR3. CDR1 is SGHRS, CDR2 YFSETQ, per germline. V was cut by 2 bases and J by 3 bases, with 8 bases left in between. The DNA of the CDR3 is TGCGCCAGCAGCTTCGGAGTTTACACTGAAGCTTTCTTT. Protein product: CASSFGVYTEAFF.

This clonotype has a handful of counts. The chain employs TRBV3-1 and TRBJ2-5, with a possible D match to TRBD2 (6 bases). Germline V gives CDR1 LGHDT, CDR2 YNNKEL (reference sequence). The V end lost 4 bases, the J end lost 4 bases, and 13 bases lay between the germline ends. The CDR3 contains 14 residues. The CDR3 sequence: CASSPTAGGETQYF. CDR3 DNA: TGTGCCAGCAGCCCCACAGCGGGCGGAGAGACCCAGTACTTC.

The chain recombines TRBV20-1 with TRBJ2-1; TRBD2 matches 8 bases. Losses at the gene ends were 1 base for V and 6 bases for J; bases not matched to a gene: 5. Germline lookup yields CDR1 DFQATT and CDR2 SNEGSKA (reference sequence). The length of the CDR3 is 14 residues. In DNA, the CDR3 is TGCAGTGCTAGAGTCCTCCGGGAGGGCAATGAGCAGTTCTTC. Residues: CSARVLREGNEQFF.

This clonotype has only a few counts. The genes are TRBV11-3 and TRBJ2-2, with D maybe TRBD1 (6 bases). The germline gives CDR1 SGHNT, CDR2 YENEEA. The CDR3 is 12 residues long. V shed 2 bases and J shed 10 bases, with 8 bases lying between them. The CDR3 nucleotides are TGTGCCAGCAGCTTACGGGACAAGGAGCTGTTTTTT. Its protein product is CASSLRDKELFF. Full variable domain (rest looked up from reference TRBV11-3 and TRBJ2-2): EAGVVQSPRYKIIEKKQPVAFWCNPISGHNTLYWYLQNLGQGPELLIRYENEEAVDDSQLPKDRFSAERLKGVDSTLKIQPAELGDSAVYLCASSLRDKELFFGEGSRLTVL.

V and J are TRBV28 and TRBJ2-5, with 9 bases that match TRBD1. J lost 5 bases, V lost 3 bases, and 4 bases had no gene match. Per germline, CDR1 MDHEN and CDR2 SYDVKM. This CDR3 comprises 14 residues. CDR3: CASSFRDRDETQYF. CDR3 nucleotide sequence: TGTGCCAGCAGTTTCCGGGACAGGGACGAGACCCAGTACTTC. The entire variable domain, with the rest obtained from reference TRBV28 and TRBJ2-5, is as follows: DVKVTQSSRYLVKRTGEKVFLECVQDMDHENMFWYRQDPGLGLRLIYFSYDVKMKEKGDIPEGYSVSREKKERFSLILESASTNQTSMYLCASSFRDRDETQYFGPGTRLLVL.

This clonotype was counted once. In this CDR3 the conserved last residue, phenylalanine or tryptophan, is missing, so a read error is likely. The chain carries TRBV3-1 and TRBJ2-7; the D is unclear. Trimming shortened V by 4 bases and J by 3 bases, and 7 bases separated the two germline ends. Germline assignment: CDR1 LGHDT and CDR2 YNNKEL (reference sequence). The CDR3 sequence is 12 residues long. CDR3 in amino acids: CASSPRDYEQYL. The CDR3 DNA is TGTGCCAGCAGCCCACGCGACTACGAGCAGTACTTA.

The J gene is TRBJ2-7, the V gene TRBV6-1; D may match TRBD1 or TRBD2 (6 bases each). Germline values: CDR1 MNHNS, CDR2 SASEGT. Trimming cost V 6 bases and J 6 bases, with 15 bases left between them. The CDR3 totals 13 residues. Here the CDR3 DNA reads TGTGCCAGCAGGGGGGGATCGGACAGCGAGCAGTACTTC. This gives the protein CASRGGSDSEQYF.

CDR3 coding DNA: TGTGCCAGCAGTTTGAATCCTTCGGCAGGGCATAATTCACCCCTCCACTTT. As protein: CASSLNPSAGHNSPLHF. V is TRBV28 and J is TRBJ1-6, with TRBD1 as a possible D gene (5 bases). CDR3 size: 17 residues. In germline, CDR1 is MDHEN, CDR2 SYDVKM. Trimming cost V 3 bases and J 5 bases, with 17 bases left between them.

This clonotype was seen more than once but under ten times. The chain uses TRBV2 and TRBJ1-5; TRBD1 aligns across 7 bases. CDR1 is SNHLY and CDR2 is FYNNEI in the germline V gene. Trimming took 4 bases from V and 1 from J; bases not matched to a gene: 4. This CDR3 is 15 amino acids long. CDR3 DNA: TGTGCCAGCAGTGGACAGGGTTCGAGCAATCAGCCCCAGCATTTT. This encodes CASSGQGSSNQPQHF.

The chain employs TRBV27 and TRBJ2-3, with D unresolved. The CDR3 consists of 13 residues. Germline CDR1 MNHEY, CDR2 SMNVEV (reference sequence). V lost 3 bases, J lost 4 bases, and 8 bases lay in between. This CDR3 reads CASSFRRPDTQYF. In nucleotides, the CDR3 is TGTGCCAGCAGTTTCCGCCGACCAGATACGCAGTATTTT.

This clonotype was picked up a small number of times. V usage is TRBV28 and J usage is TRBJ2-5; tentative D call: TRBD1 (5 bases). CDR1 and CDR2 from the germline V gene are MDHEN and SYDVKM. CDR3 size: 15 residues. The germline V and J ends were trimmed by 4 bases and 3 bases, with 15 bases remaining between them. CDR3 sequence: CASSSGKTEEETQYF. The CDR3 DNA follows: TGTGCCAGCAGTTCGGGTAAGACAGAAGAAGAGACCCAGTACTTC.